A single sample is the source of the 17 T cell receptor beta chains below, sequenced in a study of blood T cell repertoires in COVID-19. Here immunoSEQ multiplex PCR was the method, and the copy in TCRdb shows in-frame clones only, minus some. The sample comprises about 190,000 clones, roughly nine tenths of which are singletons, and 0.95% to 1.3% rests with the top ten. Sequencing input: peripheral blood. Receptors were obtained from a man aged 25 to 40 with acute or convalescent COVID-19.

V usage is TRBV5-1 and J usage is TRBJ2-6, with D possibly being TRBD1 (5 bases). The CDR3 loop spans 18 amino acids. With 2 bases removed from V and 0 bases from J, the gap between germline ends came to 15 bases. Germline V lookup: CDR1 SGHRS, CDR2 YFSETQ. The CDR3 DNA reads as TGCGCCAGCAGCTTCCAGGGATTAGGAAGCTCTGGGGCCAACGTCCTGACTTTC. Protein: CASSFQGLGSSGANVLTF.

The CDR3 is CASSIESSVPAGARNTEAFF. The CDR3 DNA reads TGTGCCAGTAGTATAGAGTCGTCCGTTCCGGCGGGAGCGCGGAACACTGAAGCTTTCTTT. The chain uses TRBV19 and TRBJ1-1, with D unresolved. Germline loops: CDR1 LNHDA, CDR2 SQIVND (reference sequence). The CDR3 loop spans 20 amino acids. V lost 0 bases, J lost 1 base, and 24 bases lay in between.

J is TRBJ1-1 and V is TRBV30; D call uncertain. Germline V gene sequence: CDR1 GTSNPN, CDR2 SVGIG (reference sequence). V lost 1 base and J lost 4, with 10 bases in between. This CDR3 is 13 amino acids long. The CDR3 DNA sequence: TGTGCCTGGAGTGATGGTTACGGCACTGAAGCTTTCTTT. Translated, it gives CAWSDGYGTEAFF.

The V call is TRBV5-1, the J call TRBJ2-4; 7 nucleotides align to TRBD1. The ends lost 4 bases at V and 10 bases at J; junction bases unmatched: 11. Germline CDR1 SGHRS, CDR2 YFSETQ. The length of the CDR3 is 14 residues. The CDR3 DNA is TGCGCCAGCAGCACTGGGGACAGCCCGGCAATTCAGTACTTC. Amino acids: CASSTGDSPAIQYF.

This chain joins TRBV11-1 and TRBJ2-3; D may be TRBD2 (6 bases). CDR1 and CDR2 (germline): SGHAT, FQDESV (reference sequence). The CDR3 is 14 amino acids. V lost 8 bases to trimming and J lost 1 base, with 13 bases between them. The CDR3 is CASERTGGTDTQYF. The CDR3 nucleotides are TGTGCCAGCGAGAGGACGGGGGGCACAGATACGCAGTATTTT.

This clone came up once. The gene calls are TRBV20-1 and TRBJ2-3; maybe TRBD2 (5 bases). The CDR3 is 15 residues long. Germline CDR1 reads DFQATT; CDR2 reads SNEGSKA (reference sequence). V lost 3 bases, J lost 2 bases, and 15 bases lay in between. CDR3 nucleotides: TGCAGTGCTAGTTCGATGACTACCAACACAGATACGCAGTATTTT. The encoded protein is CSASSMTTNTDTQYF.

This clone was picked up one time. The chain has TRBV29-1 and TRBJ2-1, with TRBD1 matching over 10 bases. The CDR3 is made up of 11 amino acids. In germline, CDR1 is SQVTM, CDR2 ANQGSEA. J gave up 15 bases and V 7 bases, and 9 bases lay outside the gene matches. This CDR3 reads CSGDRGLGRFF. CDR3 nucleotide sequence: TGCAGCGGAGACAGGGGGCTGGGTAGGTTCTTC.

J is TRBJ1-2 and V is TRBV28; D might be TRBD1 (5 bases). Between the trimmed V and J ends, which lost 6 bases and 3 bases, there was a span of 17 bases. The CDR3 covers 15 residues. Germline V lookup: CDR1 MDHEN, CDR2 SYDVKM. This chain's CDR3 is CASSPRRVTHYGYTF. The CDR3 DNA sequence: TGTGCCAGCAGCCCCCGCAGGGTAACCCACTATGGCTACACCTTC.

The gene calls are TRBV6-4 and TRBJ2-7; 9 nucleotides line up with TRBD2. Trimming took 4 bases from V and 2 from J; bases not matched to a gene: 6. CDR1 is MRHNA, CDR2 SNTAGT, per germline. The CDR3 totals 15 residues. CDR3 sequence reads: CASSVGTSWAYEQYF. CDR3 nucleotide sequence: TGTGCCAGCAGTGTCGGGACTAGCTGGGCCTACGAGCAGTACTTC.

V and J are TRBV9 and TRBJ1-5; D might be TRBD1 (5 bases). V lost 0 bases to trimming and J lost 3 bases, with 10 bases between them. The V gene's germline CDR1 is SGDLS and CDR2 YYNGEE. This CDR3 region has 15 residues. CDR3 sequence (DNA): TGTGCCAGCAGCGTAGCGGGGGACCCCAATCAGCCCCAGCATTTT. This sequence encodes CASSVAGDPNQPQHF.

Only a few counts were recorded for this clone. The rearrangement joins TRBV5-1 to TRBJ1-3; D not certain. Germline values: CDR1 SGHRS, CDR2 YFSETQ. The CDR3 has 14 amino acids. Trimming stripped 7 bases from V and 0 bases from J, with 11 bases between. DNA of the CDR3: TGCGCCAGCTCTGACGGGTACTCTGGAAACACCATATATTTT. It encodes CASSDGYSGNTIYF.

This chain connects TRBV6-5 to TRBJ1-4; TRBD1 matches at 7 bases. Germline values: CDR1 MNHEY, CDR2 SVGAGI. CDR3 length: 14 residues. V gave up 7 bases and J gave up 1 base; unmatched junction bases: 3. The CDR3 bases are TGTGCCAGCAATCGGGACAGAACTAATGAAAAACTGTTTTTT. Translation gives CASNRDRTNEKLFF.

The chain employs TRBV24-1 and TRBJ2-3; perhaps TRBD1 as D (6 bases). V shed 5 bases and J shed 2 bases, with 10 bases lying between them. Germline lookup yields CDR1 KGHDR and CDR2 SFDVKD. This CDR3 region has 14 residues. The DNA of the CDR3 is TGTGCCACCAGTGGTACAGGGCCCACAGATACGCAGTATTTT. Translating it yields CATSGTGPTDTQYF.

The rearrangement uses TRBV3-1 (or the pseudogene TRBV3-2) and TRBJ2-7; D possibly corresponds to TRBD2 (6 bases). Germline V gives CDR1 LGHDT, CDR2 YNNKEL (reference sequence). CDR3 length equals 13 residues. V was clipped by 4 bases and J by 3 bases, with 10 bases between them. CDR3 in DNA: TGTGCCAGCAGCCTGGGAGGTTACTACGAGCAGTACTTC. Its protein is CASSLGGYYEQYF.

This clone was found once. DNA for the CDR3: TGTGCCAGCTCCCGGGACACCTCCTACGAGCAGTACTTC. Translating gives CASSRDTSYEQYF. V and J are TRBV18 and TRBJ2-7, with TRBD1 as a possible D gene (6 bases). Looked up from germline, CDR1 is KGHSH and CDR2 is LQKENI. The CDR3 loop spans 13 amino acids. V was cut by 6 bases and J by 0 bases, with 9 bases left in between.

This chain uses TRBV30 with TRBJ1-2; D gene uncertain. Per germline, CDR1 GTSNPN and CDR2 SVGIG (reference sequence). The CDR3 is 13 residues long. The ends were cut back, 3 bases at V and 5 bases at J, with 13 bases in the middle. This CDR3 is CAWRPGHIYGYTF. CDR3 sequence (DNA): TGTGCCTGGAGACCTGGGCATATTTATGGCTACACCTTC. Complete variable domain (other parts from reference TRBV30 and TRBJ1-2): SQTIHQWPATLVQPVGSPLSLECTVEGTSNPNLYWYRQAAGRGLQLLFYSVGIGQISSEVPQNLSASRPQDRQFILSSKKLLLSDSGFYLCAWRPGHIYGYTFGSGTRLTVV.

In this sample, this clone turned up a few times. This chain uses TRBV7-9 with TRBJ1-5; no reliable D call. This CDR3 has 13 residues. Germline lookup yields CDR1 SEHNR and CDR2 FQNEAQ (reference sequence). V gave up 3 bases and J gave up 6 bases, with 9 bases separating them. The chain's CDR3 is CASSFSMLQPQHF. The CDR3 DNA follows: TGTGCCAGCAGCTTCTCTATGCTTCAGCCCCAGCATTTT.